Detailed here is one TCR beta chain. Amplified TCR beta CDR3 regions came from RNA transcripts. A first-round RT-PCR of the TCR CDR3 used the HTBI primer set. Each CDR3 protein is one row after TCRdb ran MiXCR on the multiplex PCR reads. This sample yields hundreds of thousands of distinct CDR3 sequences, of which less than 45% are seen a single time; under 8% belongs to the top ten. The data belong to a study of T cells in Graves' hyperthyroidism and ophthalmopathy. Uncontrolled infections, other autoimmune diseases, pregnancy or lactation led to exclusion of patients. J gave up 7 bases and V 5 bases, and 4 bases lay outside the gene matches. CDR1 SGHTA and CDR2 FQGNSA come from the germline V gene. This CDR3 region has 12 residues.

The receptor's source is an adult man with Graves' disease, either hyperthyroidism or ophthalmopathy (not recorded which). The J gene is TRBJ2-5, the V gene TRBV7-2; 7 bases fit TRBD1. The specimen was peripheral blood or thyroid tissue (not recorded which). The CDR3 region has the DNA TGTGCCAGCAGCGAGGGGGCTATGACCCAGTACTTC. Encoded protein: CASSEGAMTQYF.